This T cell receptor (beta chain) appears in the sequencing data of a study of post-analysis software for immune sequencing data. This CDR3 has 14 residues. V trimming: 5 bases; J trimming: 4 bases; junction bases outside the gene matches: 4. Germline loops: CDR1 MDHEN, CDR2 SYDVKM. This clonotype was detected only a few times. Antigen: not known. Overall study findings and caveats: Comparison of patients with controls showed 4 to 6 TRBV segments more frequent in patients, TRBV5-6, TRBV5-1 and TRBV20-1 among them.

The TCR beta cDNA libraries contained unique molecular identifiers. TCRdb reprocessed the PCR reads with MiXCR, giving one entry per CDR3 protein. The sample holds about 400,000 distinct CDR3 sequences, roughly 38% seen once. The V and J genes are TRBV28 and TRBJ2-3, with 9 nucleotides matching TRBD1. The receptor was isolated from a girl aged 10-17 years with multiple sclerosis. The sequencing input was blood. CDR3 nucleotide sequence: TGTGCCAGCAGTCCGGGACAGGGACCAGATACGCAGTATTTT. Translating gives CASSPGQGPDTQYF. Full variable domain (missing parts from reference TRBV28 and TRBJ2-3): DVKVTQSSRYLVKRTGEKVFLECVQDMDHENMFWYRQDPGLGLRLIYFSYDVKMKEKGDIPEGYSVSREKKERFSLILESASTNQTSMYLCASSPGQGPDTQYFGPGTRLTVL.